The rows below give T cell receptor beta chains drawn from one sample of a study of CXCR3-negative and CXCR3-positive naive CD8 T cells. TCRdb derives one entry per CDR3 protein from the 5' RACE reads, leaving out DNA. This sample's table reports approximately 90,000 distinct CDR3 sequences. Sequencing input: naive CXCR3+ CD8+ T cells from blood. Receptors were obtained from a human donor in good health. Some clones in this sample may be carry-over from other donors' samples. CDR3s include the opening cysteine and the closing phenylalanine or tryptophan.

TRBV28,TRBJ2-7,CASSWTSGSGGEQYF
TRBV5-5,TRBJ2-1,CASSLSIAGFDEQFF
TRBV14,TRBJ2-5,CASSHGRGQETQYF
TRBV14,TRBJ2-7,CASSPIRPGSYEQYF
TRBV28,TRBJ2-1,CASRNGGVSYNEQFF
TRBV6-2/TRBV6-3,TRBJ2-6,CASSYGSSGANVLTF
TRBV6-2/TRBV6-3,TRBJ2-7,CASSLTESSYEQYF
TRBV15,TRBJ1-1,CATSEGGLTEAFF
TRBV19,TRBJ2-7,CASSIAGYEQYF
TRBV29-1,TRBJ2-7,CSVETDSRTYEQYF